The 18 T cell receptor beta chains in this list originate from one sample, sequenced in a study of blood T cell repertoires in COVID-19. This table comes from immunoSEQ multiplex PCR, and its TCRdb copy is limited to in-frame clones, with some not included. The table records a few hundred thousand clones, under 90% of them present only once. The sequencing sample was made of peripheral blood. The origin of the receptors is a woman in her 30s with COVID-19, enrolled during active disease.

The V gene is TRBV5-1, the J gene TRBJ1-6, with a weak D call TRBD1 (5 bases). Looked up from germline, CDR1 is SGHRS and CDR2 is YFSETQ. Trimming shortened V by 1 base and J by 6 bases, and 11 bases separated the two germline ends. The CDR3 has 15 residues. The CDR3 DNA is TGCGCCAGCAGCTTGACTGGACAAGTTAATTCACCCCTCCACTTT. It encodes CASSLTGQVNSPLHF.

This chain connects TRBV7-9 to TRBJ2-5; 7 bases are a match to TRBD2. The V and J ends lost 0 bases and 5 bases, in that order; junction bases with no gene match: 15. This CDR3 comprises 18 residues. The germline V gene has CDR1 SEHNR and CDR2 FQNEAQ (reference sequence). DNA of the CDR3: TGTGCCAGCAGCTTAGCTGTTTCCGGACTAGTTAAAGGGGAGACCCAGTACTTC. The encoded protein is CASSLAVSGLVKGETQYF.

The V gene is TRBV9, the J gene TRBJ2-1, with D maybe TRBD1 (6 bases). The CDR3 sequence is 15 residues long. Germline CDR1 SGDLS, CDR2 YYNGEE. Trimming stripped 0 bases from V and 2 bases from J, with 9 bases between. CDR3 loop: CASSVAGTPYNEQFF. The CDR3 nucleotides read TGTGCCAGCAGCGTAGCCGGGACACCCTACAATGAGCAGTTCTTC.

The chain couples TRBV18 to TRBJ1-2; weak D call: TRBD1 (6 bases). CDR1 is KGHSH, CDR2 LQKENI, per germline. V dropped 3 bases and J dropped 2 bases, with 10 bases sitting between them. The CDR3 has 14 amino acids. CDR3 in DNA: TGTGCCAGCTCACCGAGGACAGAGAACTATGGCTACACCTTC. It translates to CASSPRTENYGYTF.

This CDR3 is CASSLAFGGTEAFF. The DNA of the CDR3 is TGTGCCAGCAGCTTAGCGTTCGGTGGCACTGAAGCTTTCTTT. This chain connects TRBV7-9 to TRBJ1-1; no reliable D call. Germline values: CDR1 SEHNR, CDR2 FQNEAQ (reference sequence). V gave up 0 bases and J gave up 4 bases, with 9 bases separating them. The CDR3 spans 14 residues.

This chain joins TRBV27 and TRBJ1-2, with D maybe TRBD1 (5 bases). The CDR3 extends over 18 amino acids. Between the trimmed V and J ends, which lost 7 bases and 2 bases, there was a span of 26 bases. Germline CDR1 MNHEY, CDR2 SMNVEV (reference sequence). The CDR3 sequence is CASNHSSRIGQSNYGYTF. CDR3 in DNA: TGTGCCAGCAACCACTCAAGTCGCATTGGACAATCAAACTATGGCTACACCTTC.

This chain connects TRBV27 to TRBJ2-1; 7 bases agree with TRBD2. Trimming took 9 bases from V and 5 from J; bases not matched to a gene: 16. The CDR3 extends over 16 amino acids. Germline V gene lookup returns CDR1 MNHEY and CDR2 SMNVEV (reference sequence). The CDR3 DNA sequence: TGTGCCAGATCCCCTCCGGGCGGGGGATGGAACAATGAGCAGTTCTTC. Its protein is CARSPPGGGWNNEQFF.

This chain joins TRBV11-2 and TRBJ1-2; possible D gene TRBD1, 6 bases. Germline assignment: CDR1 SGHAT and CDR2 FQNNGV. Between the trimmed V and J ends, which lost 5 bases and 2 bases, there was a span of 15 bases. The CDR3 spans 15 residues. Written as DNA, the CDR3 is TGTGCCAGCAGCGTACGGGGGGGCCCCAACTATGGCTACACCTTC. It translates to CASSVRGGPNYGYTF.

The V call is TRBV6-1, the J call TRBJ1-5; no definite D call. This CDR3 is 15 amino acids long. Trimming left V 2 bases short and J 4 bases short, with 12 bases between. Germline loops: CDR1 MNHNS, CDR2 SASEGT. The CDR3 bases are TGTGCCAGCAGTGAATGGGAGGGAAAGAATCAGCCCCAGCATTTT. Translating gives CASSEWEGKNQPQHF.

This clone was seen a single time. The genes are TRBV2 and TRBJ1-5; the D is unclear. Trimming shortened V by 3 bases and J by 4 bases, and 10 bases separated the two germline ends. Germline CDR1 SNHLY, CDR2 FYNNEI. CDR3 length equals 14 residues. The CDR3 bases are TGTGCCAGCAGTGATCAACTAGGTAATCAGCCCCAGCATTTT. This gives the protein CASSDQLGNQPQHF.

The chain is built from TRBV21-1 and TRBJ2-7; the table's D call TRBD2 went unverified against the DNA. TRBV21-1 is labeled a pseudogene. The CDR3 is made up of 14 amino acids. DNA for the CDR3: TGTGCCAGCAGCTGTGGACTAGCGGGGTACGAGCAGTACGTC. As protein: CASSCGLAGYEQYV.

The chain is built from TRBV11-3 and TRBJ2-3; D is possibly TRBD2 (5 bases). The CDR3 extends over 16 amino acids. Germline V gene sequence: CDR1 SGHNT, CDR2 YENEEA. Trimming stripped 3 bases from V and 2 bases from J, with 15 bases between. CDR3 nucleotide sequence: TGTGCCAGCAGCTTCATCCGAGGGTCTTTCACAGATACGCAGTATTTT. Translation: CASSFIRGSFTDTQYF.

The V and J genes are TRBV15 and TRBJ1-1; TRBD1 aligns across 7 bases. V lost 2 bases and J lost 8; bases outside the gene matches: 11. Per germline, CDR1 LNHNV and CDR2 YYDKDF (reference sequence). The CDR3 extends over 15 amino acids. In DNA, the CDR3 is TGTGCCACCAGCAGACCGGCAACAGGGGCCACCGAAGCTTTCTTT. Its protein is CATSRPATGATEAFF.

The genes are TRBV6-5 and TRBJ1-2; TRBD1 matches at 9 bases. J gave up 8 bases and V 2 bases, and 6 bases lay outside the gene matches. Germline-derived CDR1 and CDR2 are MNHEY and SVGAGI. This CDR3 is 14 amino acids long. The CDR3 DNA reads as TGTGCCAGCAGTTACGAACAGGGGGCGCGGGGCTACACCTTC. As protein: CASSYEQGARGYTF.

The rearrangement uses TRBV27 and TRBJ1-4; a weak D match, TRBD1 (5 bases). CDR3 size: 13 residues. V gave up 4 bases and J gave up 14 bases, with 17 bases separating them. CDR1 and CDR2 (germline): MNHEY, SMNVEV (reference sequence). The CDR3 loop is CASSWGGSKRLFF. CDR3 in DNA: TGTGCCAGCAGTTGGGGGGGGAGTAAAAGGCTGTTTTTT.

The gene calls are TRBV7-8 and TRBJ2-6; D might be TRBD1 (6 bases). V lost 7 bases, J lost 4 bases, and 23 bases lay in between. CDR3 size: 18 residues. Germline-derived CDR1 and CDR2 are SGHVS and FQNEAQ. Here the CDR3 reads CASTPPGQGTRGANVLTF. The CDR3 bases are TGTGCCAGCACCCCACCAGGGCAGGGGACACGAGGGGCCAACGTCCTGACTTTC.

This chain links TRBV11-3 with TRBJ2-3; tentatively, D is TRBD2 (6 bases). The V end lost 0 bases, the J end lost 9 bases, and 10 bases lay between the germline ends. This CDR3 contains 13 residues. Germline CDR1 SGHNT, CDR2 YENEEA. This chain's CDR3 is CASSLDRGGTQYF. For the CDR3, the DNA is TGTGCCAGCAGCTTAGATCGTGGGGGGACGCAGTATTTT.

The V call is TRBV19, the J call TRBJ1-4; TRBD1 agrees at 7 bases. V dropped 6 bases and J dropped 7; count of bases not matched to a gene: 5. The germline V gene has CDR1 LNHDA and CDR2 SQIVND (reference sequence). The CDR3 sequence is 13 residues long. CDR3 DNA: TGTGCCAGTAGCCCTGACAGGGTTGAAAAACTGTTTTTT. Its translation is CASSPDRVEKLFF.